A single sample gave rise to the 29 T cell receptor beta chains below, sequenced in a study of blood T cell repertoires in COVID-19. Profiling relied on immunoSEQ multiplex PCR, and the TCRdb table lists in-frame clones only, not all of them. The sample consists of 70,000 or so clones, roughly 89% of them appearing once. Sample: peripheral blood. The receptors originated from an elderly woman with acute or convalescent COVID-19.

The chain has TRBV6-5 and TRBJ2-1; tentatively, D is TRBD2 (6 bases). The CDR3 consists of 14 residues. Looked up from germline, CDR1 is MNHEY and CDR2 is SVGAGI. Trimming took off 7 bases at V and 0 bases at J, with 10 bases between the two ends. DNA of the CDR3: TGTGCCAGCAACGACGGGAGCTCCTACAATGAGCAGTTCTTC. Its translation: CASNDGSSYNEQFF.

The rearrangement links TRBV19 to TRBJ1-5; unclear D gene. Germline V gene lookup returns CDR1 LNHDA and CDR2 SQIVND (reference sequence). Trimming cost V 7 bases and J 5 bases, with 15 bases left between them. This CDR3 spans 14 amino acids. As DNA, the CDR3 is TGTGCCAGTAACATGGGCGGGCCGGATCAGCCCCAGCATTTT. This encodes CASNMGGPDQPQHF.

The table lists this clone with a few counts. The DNA of the CDR3 is TGTGCCACCAGTGACGGACAGGGGGCGCGTGAGACCCAGTACTTC. It codes for CATSDGQGARETQYF. The chain combines TRBV24-1 with TRBJ2-5; 11 bases fit TRBD1. This CDR3 has 15 amino acids. The germline V gene encodes CDR1 KGHDR and CDR2 SFDVKD. V trimming: 4 bases; J trimming: 5 bases; junction bases outside the gene matches: 5.

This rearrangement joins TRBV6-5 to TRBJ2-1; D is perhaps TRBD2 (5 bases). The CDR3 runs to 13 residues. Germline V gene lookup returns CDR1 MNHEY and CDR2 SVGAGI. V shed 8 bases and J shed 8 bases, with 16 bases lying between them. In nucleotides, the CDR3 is TGTGCCAGCGGAATGGGGAGTAGCCATGAGCAGTTCTTC. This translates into CASGMGSSHEQFF.

The CDR3 DNA reads TGTGCCAGCAGAAAAAGGACAGGGGCGCAGAACACCGGGGAGCTGTTTTTT. Residues: CASRKRTGAQNTGELFF. The rearrangement joins TRBV5-6 to TRBJ2-2, with 9 bases fitting TRBD1. The germline gives CDR1 SGHDT, CDR2 YYEEEE. The CDR3 runs 17 residues. Unmatched junction bases numbered 9, after V lost 5 bases and J lost 1 base.

The CDR3 sequence is CASSYSLAGGRNEQFF. In DNA, the CDR3 is TGTGCCAGCAGTTACTCCCTAGCGGGAGGGAGGAATGAGCAGTTCTTC. V is TRBV6-5 and J is TRBJ2-1, with TRBD2 identical over 12 bases. Germline V CDR1 and CDR2: MNHEY, SVGAGI. The CDR3 extends over 16 amino acids. V was clipped by 0 bases and J by 7 bases; unmatched bases: 4.

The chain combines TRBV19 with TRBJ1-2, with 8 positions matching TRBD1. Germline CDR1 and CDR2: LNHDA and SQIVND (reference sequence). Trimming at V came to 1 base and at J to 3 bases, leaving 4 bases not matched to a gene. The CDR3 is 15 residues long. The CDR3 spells CASSIASGGDYGYTF. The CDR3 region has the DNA TGTGCCAGTAGTATAGCGTCAGGGGGCGACTATGGCTACACCTTC. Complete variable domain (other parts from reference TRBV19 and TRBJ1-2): DGGITQSPKYLFRKEGQNVTLSCEQNLNHDAMYWYRQDPGQGLRLIYYSQIVNDFQKGDIAEGYSVSREKKESFPLTVTSAQKNPTAFYLCASSIASGGDYGYTFGSGTRLTVV.

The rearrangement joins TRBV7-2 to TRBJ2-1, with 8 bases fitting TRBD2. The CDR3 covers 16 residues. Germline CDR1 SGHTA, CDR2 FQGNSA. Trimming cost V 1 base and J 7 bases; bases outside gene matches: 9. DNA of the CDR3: TGTGCCAGCAGCTTAGTCTGGCGCGGGGGGTGGAATGAGCAGTTCTTC. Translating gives CASSLVWRGGWNEQFF.

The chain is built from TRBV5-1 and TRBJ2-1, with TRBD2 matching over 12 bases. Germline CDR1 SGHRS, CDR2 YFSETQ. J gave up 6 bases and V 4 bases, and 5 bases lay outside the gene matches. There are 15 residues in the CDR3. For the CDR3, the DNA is TGCGCCAGCAGCAAAACTAGCGGGGGGTTCAATGAGCAGTTCTTC. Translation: CASSKTSGGFNEQFF.

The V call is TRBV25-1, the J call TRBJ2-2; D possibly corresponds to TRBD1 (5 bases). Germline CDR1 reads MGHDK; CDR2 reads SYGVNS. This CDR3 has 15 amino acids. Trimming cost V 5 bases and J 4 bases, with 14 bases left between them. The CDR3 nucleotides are TGTGCCAGCAGTCGGCAGGGTGGGCGCACCGGGGAGCTGTTTTTT. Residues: CASSRQGGRTGELFF.

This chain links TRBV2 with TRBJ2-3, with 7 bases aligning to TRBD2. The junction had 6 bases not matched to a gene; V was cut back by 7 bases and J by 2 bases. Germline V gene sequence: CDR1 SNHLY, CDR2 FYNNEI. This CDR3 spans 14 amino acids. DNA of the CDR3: TGTGCCAGCAACCCCCTAGCGGACACAGATACGCAGTATTTT. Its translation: CASNPLADTDTQYF. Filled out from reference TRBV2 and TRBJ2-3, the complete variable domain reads EPEVTQTPSHQVTQMGQEVILRCVPISNHLYFYWYRQILGQKVEFLVSFYNNEISEKSEIFDDQFSVERPDGSNFTLKIRSTKLEDSAMYFCASNPLADTDTQYFGPGTRLTVL.

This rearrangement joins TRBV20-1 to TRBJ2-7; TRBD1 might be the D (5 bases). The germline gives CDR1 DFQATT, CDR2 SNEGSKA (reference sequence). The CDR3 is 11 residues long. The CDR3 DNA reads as TGCAGCCTCAGGGACTCCTACGAGCAGTACTTC. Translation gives CSLRDSYEQYF.

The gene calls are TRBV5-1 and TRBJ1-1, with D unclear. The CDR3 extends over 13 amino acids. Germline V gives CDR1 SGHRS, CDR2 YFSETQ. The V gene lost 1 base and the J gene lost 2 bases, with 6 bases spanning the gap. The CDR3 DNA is TGCGCCAGCAGCTTGATCTTAAACACTGAAGCTTTCTTT. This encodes CASSLILNTEAFF.

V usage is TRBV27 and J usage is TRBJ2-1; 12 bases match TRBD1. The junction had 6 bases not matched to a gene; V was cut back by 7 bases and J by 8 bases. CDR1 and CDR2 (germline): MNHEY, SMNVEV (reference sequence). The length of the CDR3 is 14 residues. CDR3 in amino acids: CASTLGQGAYEQFF. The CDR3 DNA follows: TGTGCCAGCACTTTGGGACAGGGGGCTTATGAGCAGTTCTTC.

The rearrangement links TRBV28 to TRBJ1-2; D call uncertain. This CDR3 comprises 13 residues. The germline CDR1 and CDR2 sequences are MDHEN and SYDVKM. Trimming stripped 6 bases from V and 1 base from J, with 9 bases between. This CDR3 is CASSFGDNYGYTF. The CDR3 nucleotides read TGTGCCAGCAGCTTCGGGGATAACTATGGCTACACCTTC.

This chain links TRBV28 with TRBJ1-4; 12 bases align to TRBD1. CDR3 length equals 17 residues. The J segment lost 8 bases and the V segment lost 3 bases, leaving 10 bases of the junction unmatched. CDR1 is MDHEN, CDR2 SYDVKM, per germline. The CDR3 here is CASSLGQGAISNEKLFF. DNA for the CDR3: TGTGCCAGCAGTTTGGGACAGGGGGCGATCAGCAACGAAAAACTGTTTTTT.

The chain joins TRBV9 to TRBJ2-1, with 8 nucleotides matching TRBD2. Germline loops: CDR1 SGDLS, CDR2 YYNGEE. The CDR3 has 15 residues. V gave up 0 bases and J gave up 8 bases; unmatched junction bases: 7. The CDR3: CASSVESGSNYEQFF. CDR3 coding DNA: TGTGCCAGCAGCGTAGAAAGCGGGAGTAACTATGAGCAGTTCTTC.

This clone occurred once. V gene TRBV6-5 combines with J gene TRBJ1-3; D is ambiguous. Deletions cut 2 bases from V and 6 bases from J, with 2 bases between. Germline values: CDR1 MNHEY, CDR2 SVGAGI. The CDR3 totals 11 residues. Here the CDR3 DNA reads TGTGCCAGCAGTTACCAAAACACCATATATTTT. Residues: CASSYQNTIYF.

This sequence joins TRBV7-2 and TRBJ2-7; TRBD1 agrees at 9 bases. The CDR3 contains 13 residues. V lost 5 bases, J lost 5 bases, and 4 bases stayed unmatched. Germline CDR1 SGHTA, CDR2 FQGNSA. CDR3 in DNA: TGTGCCAGCAGCATCGACAGGGGGGACGAGCAGTACTTC. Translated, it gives CASSIDRGDEQYF.

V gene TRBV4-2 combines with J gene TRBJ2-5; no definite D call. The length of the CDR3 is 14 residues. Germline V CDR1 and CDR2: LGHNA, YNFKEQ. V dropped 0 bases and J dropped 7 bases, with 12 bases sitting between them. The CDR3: CASSQDGSPGTQYF. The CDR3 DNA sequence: TGTGCCAGCAGCCAAGATGGAAGCCCAGGGACCCAGTACTTC.

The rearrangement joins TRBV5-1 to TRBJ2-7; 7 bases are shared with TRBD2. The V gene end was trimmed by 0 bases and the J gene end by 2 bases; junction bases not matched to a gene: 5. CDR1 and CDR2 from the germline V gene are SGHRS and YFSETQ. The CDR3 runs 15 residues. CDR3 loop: CASSLERGAPYEQYF. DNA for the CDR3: TGCGCCAGCAGCTTGGAGCGGGGCGCACCCTACGAGCAGTACTTC.

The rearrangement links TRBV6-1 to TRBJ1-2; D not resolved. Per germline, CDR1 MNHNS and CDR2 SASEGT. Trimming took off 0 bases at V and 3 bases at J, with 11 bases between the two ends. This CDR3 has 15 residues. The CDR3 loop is CASSEALPQYYGYTF. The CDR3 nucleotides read TGTGCCAGCAGTGAAGCGCTTCCTCAGTACTATGGCTACACCTTC.

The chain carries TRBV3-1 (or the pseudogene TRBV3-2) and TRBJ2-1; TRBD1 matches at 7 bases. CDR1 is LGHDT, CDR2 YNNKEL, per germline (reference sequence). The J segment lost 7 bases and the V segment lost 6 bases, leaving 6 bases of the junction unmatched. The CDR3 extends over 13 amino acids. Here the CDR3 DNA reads TGTGCCAGCAGGCACAGGGGCGGGAATGAGCAGTTCTTC. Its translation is CASRHRGGNEQFF.

Here the CDR3 reads CASRRTSGVTDTQYF. CDR3 DNA sequence: TGTGCCAGCAGACGTACTAGCGGTGTCACAGATACGCAGTATTTT. The V gene is TRBV28, the J gene TRBJ2-3, with 8 bases matching TRBD2. Germline V gene lookup returns CDR1 MDHEN and CDR2 SYDVKM. This CDR3 contains 15 residues. Trimming at V came to 6 bases and at J to 2 bases, leaving 7 bases not matched to a gene.

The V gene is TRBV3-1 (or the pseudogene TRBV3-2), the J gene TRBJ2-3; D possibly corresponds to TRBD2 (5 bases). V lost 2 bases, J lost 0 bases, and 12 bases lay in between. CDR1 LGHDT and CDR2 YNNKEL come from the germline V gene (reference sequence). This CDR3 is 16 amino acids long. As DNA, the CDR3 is TGTGCCAGCAGCCAACGCGGAGGCCCTAGCACAGATACGCAGTATTTT. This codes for CASSQRGGPSTDTQYF.

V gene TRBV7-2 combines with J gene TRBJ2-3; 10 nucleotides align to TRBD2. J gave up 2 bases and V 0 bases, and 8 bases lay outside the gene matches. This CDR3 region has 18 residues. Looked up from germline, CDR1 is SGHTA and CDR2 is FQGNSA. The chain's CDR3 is CASSLAPTSGAYTDTQYF. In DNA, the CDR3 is TGTGCCAGCAGCTTAGCACCTACTAGCGGGGCCTACACAGATACGCAGTATTTT.

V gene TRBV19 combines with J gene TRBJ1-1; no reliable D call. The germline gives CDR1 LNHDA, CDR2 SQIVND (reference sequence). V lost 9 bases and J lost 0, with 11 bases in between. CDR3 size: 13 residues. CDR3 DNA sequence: TGTGCCAGCGTTACAGAAATGAACACTGAAGCTTTCTTT. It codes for CASVTEMNTEAFF.

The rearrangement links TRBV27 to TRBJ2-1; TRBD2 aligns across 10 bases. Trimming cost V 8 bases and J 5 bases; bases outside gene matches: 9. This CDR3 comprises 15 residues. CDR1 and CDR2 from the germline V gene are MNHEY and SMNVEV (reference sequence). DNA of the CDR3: TGTGCCAGCGGACTTAGCGGGGGGCATAACAATGAGCAGTTCTTC. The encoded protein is CASGLSGGHNNEQFF.

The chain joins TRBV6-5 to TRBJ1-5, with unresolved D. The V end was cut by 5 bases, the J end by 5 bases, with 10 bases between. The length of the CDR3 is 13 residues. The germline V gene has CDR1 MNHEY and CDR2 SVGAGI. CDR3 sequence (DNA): TGTGCCAGCAGTAGAGGACTCGATCAGCCCCAGCATTTT. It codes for CASSRGLDQPQHF.